One sample yielded the 11 T cell receptor beta chains listed below, sequenced in a study of patients and donors after allogeneic stem cell transplantation. TCRdb reanalysed the RT-PCR reads using MiXCR and keeps one entry per CDR3 protein. Of hundreds of thousands of distinct CDR3 sequences listed, around 15% are singletons. Sample: blood, either unsorted or a sorted T cell fraction (not recorded which). The receptors shown here come from a human donor who was either an allogeneic HSCT recipient or a stem cell or donor lymphocyte infusion donor (not recorded which). It is not recorded whose cells these are; they may come from a transplant donor.

This chain connects TRBV2 to TRBJ2-2, with D possibly matching TRBD2 (6 bases). Trimming shortened V by 3 bases and J by 5 bases, and 7 bases separated the two germline ends. This CDR3 comprises 13 residues. Germline CDR1 SNHLY, CDR2 FYNNEI. This CDR3 reads CASSDSGTGELFF. DNA for the CDR3: TGTGCCAGCAGTGACAGCGGGACCGGGGAGCTGTTTTTT.

This clonotype was observed a few times. This chain links TRBV6-2 or TRBV6-3 with TRBJ2-2; the match to TRBD1 covers 10 bases. Germline V gene data show CDR1 as MNHEY and CDR2 as SVGEGT. Unmatched junction bases numbered 4, after V lost 5 bases and J lost 4 bases. The length of the CDR3 is 15 residues. The chain's CDR3 is CASSDRTGGTGELFF. CDR3 nucleotides: TGTGCCAGCAGTGACCGGACAGGGGGCACCGGGGAGCTGTTTTTT.

The chain combines TRBV12-3 or TRBV12-4 with TRBJ1-5, with 9 bases identical to TRBD1. The V segment lost 3 bases and the J segment 4 bases; nucleotides outside the gene matches: 10. There are 17 residues in the CDR3. The CDR3 spells CASSFAIGQGRNQPQHF. CDR3 nucleotide sequence: TGTGCCAGCAGTTTTGCCATCGGACAGGGGAGGAATCAGCCCCAGCATTTT.

This clonotype was detected a few times. The rearrangement links TRBV5-1 to TRBJ2-3, with 10 bases that match TRBD2. Germline values: CDR1 SGHRS, CDR2 YFSETQ. This CDR3 comprises 17 residues. The ends lost 3 bases at V and 0 bases at J; junction bases unmatched: 7. The CDR3 DNA follows: TGCGCCAGCAGCTCCGGGAGGACTAGCGGTAGCACAGATACGCAGTATTTT. It yields the protein CASSSGRTSGSTDTQYF.

This chain links TRBV18 with TRBJ2-7; 7 bases line up with TRBD1. V lost 3 bases to trimming and J lost 2 bases; unmatched junction nucleotides: 10. From germline, CDR1 is KGHSH and CDR2 LQKENI. The CDR3 loop spans 16 amino acids. The CDR3 DNA reads as TGTGCCAGCTCACCTCCCGGGACAGTTCTTACCTACGAGCAGTACTTC. Translation gives CASSPPGTVLTYEQYF.

This clonotype was counted a few times. This chain joins TRBV7-8 and TRBJ2-1, with 10 bases aligning to TRBD2. Trimming removed 5 bases from V and 10 bases from J; junction bases left unmatched: 5. The CDR3 covers 13 residues. Germline V gene data show CDR1 as SGHVS and CDR2 as FQNEAQ. CDR3 coding DNA: TGTGCCAGCAGCATCGGAGCGGGAGGGGAGCAGTTCTTC. Its translation is CASSIGAGGEQFF.

The rearrangement joins TRBV20-1 to TRBJ2-7; 7 nucleotides line up with TRBD2. This CDR3 has 16 amino acids. V lost 5 bases and J lost 2; bases outside the gene matches: 15. Germline V gene lookup returns CDR1 DFQATT and CDR2 SNEGSKA (reference sequence). For the CDR3, the DNA is TGCAGTGCTGATCGGGGGGAGGGGCTCCTAACCTACGAGCAGTACTTC. Translated: CSADRGEGLLTYEQYF.

This clonotype has just a few counts. The chain carries TRBV7-2 and TRBJ1-5; 7 nucleotides line up with TRBD1. The CDR3 totals 16 residues. The V gene's germline CDR1 is SGHTA and CDR2 FQGNSA. Germline trimming cut 0 bases from V and 5 bases from J; bases unmatched to any gene: 7. CDR3 amino acids: CASSLAGKQGYQPQHF. The CDR3 DNA reads TGTGCCAGCAGCTTAGCGGGGAAACAGGGGTATCAGCCCCAGCATTTT.

The V and J genes are TRBV6-1 and TRBJ2-7; 7 bases line up with TRBD1. Trimming cost V 7 bases and J 2 bases; bases outside gene matches: 8. This CDR3 comprises 14 residues. Looked up from germline, CDR1 is MNHNS and CDR2 is SASEGT. The CDR3 here is CASTTGQRTYEQYF. CDR3 bases: TGTGCCAGCACCACGGGACAGCGAACCTACGAGCAGTACTTC.

The gene calls are TRBV27 and TRBJ1-2; D not certain. The germline V gene has CDR1 MNHEY and CDR2 SMNVEV (reference sequence). CDR3 length: 13 amino acids. V shed 6 bases and J shed 2 bases, with 10 bases lying between them. The CDR3 bases are TGTGCCAGCAGCCTAAGAAAAAACTATGGCTACACCTTC. Translating it yields CASSLRKNYGYTF.

J is TRBJ2-7 and V is TRBV5-1; no reliable D call. Looked up from germline, CDR1 is SGHRS and CDR2 is YFSETQ. The CDR3 loop spans 13 amino acids. Trimming removed 4 bases from V and 3 bases from J, with 11 bases in between. CDR3 sequence reads: CASSRDIIYEQYF. In nucleotides, the CDR3 is TGCGCCAGCAGCAGAGACATAATCTACGAGCAGTACTTC. Filled out from reference TRBV5-1 and TRBJ2-7, the complete variable domain reads KAGVTQTPRYLIKTRGQQVTLSCSPISGHRSVSWYQQTPGQGLQFLFEYFSETQRNKGNFPGRFSGRQFSNSRSEMNVSTLELGDSALYLCASSRDIIYEQYFGPGTRLTVT.